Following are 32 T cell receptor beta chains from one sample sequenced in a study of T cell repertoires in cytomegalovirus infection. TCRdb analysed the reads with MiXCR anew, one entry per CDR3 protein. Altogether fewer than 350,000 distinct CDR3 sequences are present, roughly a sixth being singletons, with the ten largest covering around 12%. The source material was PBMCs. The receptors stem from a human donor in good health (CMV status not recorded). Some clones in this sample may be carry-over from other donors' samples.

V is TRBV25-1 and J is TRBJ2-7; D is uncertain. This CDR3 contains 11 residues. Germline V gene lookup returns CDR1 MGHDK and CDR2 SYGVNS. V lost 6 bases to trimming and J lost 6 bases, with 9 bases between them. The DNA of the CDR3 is TGTGCCAGCAGCAGAAACGGCGAGCAGTACTTC. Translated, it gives CASSRNGEQYF.

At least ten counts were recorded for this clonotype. As DNA, the CDR3 is TGTGCCAGCAGTTTTGCTGAGAATCAGCCCCAGCATTTT. Translated: CASSFAENQPQHF. The V call is TRBV12-3 or TRBV12-4, the J call TRBJ1-5; D call uncertain. Trimming shortened V by 3 bases and J by 4 bases, and 7 bases separated the two germline ends. This CDR3 is 13 amino acids long.

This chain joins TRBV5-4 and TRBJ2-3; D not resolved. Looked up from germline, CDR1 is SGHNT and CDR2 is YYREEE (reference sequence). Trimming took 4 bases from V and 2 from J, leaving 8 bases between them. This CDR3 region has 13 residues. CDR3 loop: CASSREPTDTQYF. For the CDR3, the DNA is TGTGCCAGCAGCAGGGAACCCACAGATACGCAGTATTTT.

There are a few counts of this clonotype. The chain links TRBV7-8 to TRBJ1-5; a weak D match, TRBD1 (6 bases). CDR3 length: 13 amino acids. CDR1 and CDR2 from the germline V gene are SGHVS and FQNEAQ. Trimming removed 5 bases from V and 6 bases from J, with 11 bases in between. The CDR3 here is CASSNTGFQPQHF. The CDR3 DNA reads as TGTGCCAGCAGCAACACAGGGTTTCAGCCCCAGCATTTT.

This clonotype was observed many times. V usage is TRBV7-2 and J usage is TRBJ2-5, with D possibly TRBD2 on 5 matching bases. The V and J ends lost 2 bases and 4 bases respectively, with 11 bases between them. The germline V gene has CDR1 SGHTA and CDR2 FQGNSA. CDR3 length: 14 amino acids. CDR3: CASSLNPGSETQYF. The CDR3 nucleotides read TGTGCCAGCAGCTTAAATCCGGGGTCAGAGACCCAGTACTTC.

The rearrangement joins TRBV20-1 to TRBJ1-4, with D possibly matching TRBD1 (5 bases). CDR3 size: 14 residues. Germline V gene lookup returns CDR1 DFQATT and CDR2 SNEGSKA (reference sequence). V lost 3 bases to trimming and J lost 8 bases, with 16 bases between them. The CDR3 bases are TGCAGTGCTAGGGGACTCACCTCCTGGGAAAAACTGTTTTTT. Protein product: CSARGLTSWEKLFF.

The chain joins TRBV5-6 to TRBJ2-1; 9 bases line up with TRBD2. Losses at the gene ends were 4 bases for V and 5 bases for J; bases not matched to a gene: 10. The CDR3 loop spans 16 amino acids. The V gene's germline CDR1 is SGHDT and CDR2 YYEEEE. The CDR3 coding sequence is TGTGCCAGCAGCCGTAAACTGCTAGCGGGGAACAATGAGCAGTTCTTC. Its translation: CASSRKLLAGNNEQFF.

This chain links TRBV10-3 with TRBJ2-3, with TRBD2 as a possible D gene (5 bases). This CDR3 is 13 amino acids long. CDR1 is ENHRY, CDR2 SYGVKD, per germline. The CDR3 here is CAVRGLDTDTQYF. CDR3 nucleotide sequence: TGTGCGGTACGAGGACTTGACACAGATACGCAGTATTTT.

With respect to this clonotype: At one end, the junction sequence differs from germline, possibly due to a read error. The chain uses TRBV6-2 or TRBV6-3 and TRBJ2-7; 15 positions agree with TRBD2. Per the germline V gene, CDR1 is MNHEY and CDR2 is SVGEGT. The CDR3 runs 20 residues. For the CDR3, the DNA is TGTGCCAGCAGTTACCCCACCGGGACTAGCGGGGGGTCCGTCTCCAACGAGCAGTACTTC. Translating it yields CASSYPTGTSGGSVSNEQYF.

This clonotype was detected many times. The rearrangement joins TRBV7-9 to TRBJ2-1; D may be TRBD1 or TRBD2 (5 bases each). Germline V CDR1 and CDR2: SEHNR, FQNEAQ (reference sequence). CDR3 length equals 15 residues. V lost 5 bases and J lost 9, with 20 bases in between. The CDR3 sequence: CASSLTGDGFGEQFF. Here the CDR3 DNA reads TGTGCCAGCAGCCTAACCGGGGACGGTTTTGGTGAGCAGTTCTTC.

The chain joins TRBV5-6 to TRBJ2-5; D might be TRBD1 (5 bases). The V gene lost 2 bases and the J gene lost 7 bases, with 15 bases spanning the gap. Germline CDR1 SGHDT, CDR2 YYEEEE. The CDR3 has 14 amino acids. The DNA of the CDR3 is TGTGCCAGCAGCTTACAGGCCCTTTTGGGGACCCAGTACTTC. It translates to CASSLQALLGTQYF.

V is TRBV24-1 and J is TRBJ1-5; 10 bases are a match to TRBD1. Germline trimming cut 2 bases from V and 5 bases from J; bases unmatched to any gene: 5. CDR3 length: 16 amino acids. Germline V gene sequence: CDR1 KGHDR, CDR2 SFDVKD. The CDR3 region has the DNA TGTGCCACCAGTGATTCCGGGACAGGGGCGGATCAGCCCCAGCATTTT. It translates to CATSDSGTGADQPQHF.

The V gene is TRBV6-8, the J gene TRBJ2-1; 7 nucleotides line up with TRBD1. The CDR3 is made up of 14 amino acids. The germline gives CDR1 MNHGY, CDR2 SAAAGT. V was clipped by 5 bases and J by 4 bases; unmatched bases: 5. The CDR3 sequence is CASSDGTEYNEQFF. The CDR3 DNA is TGTGCCAGCAGTGACGGGACAGAATACAATGAGCAGTTCTTC.

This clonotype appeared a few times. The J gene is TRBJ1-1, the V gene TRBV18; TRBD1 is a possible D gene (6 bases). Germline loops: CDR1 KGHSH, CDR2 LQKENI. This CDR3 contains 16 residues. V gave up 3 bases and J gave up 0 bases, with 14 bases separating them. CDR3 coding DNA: TGTGCCAGCTCACCCGGGGGGCATGCAATGAACACTGAAGCTTTCTTT. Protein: CASSPGGHAMNTEAFF.

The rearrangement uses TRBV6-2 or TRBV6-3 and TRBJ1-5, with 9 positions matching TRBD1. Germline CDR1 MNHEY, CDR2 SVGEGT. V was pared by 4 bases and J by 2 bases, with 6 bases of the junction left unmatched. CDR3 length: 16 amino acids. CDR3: CASSSRQGGGNQPQHF. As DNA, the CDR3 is TGTGCCAGCAGTTCTCGACAGGGGGGGGGCAATCAGCCCCAGCATTTT.

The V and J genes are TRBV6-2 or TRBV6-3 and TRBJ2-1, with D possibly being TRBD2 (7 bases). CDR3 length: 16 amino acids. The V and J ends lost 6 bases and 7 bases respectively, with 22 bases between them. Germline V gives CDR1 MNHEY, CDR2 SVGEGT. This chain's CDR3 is CASRSPVGGRGNEQFF. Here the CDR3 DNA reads TGTGCCAGCAGGTCCCCCGTCGGGGGGCGGGGGAATGAGCAGTTCTTC.

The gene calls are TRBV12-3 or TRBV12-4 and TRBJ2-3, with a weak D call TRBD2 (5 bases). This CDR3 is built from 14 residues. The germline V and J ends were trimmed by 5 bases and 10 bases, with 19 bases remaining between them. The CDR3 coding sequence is TGTGCCAGCAGTCGGACCAGAATCTCGCGGGCGCAGTATTTT. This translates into CASSRTRISRAQYF.

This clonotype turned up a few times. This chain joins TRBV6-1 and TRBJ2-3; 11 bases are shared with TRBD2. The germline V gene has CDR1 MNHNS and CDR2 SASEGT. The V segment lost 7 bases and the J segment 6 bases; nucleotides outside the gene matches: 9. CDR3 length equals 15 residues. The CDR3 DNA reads TGTGCCAGCACCGGGACTAGCGGCCCCATGGATACGCAGTATTTT. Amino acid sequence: CASTGTSGPMDTQYF.

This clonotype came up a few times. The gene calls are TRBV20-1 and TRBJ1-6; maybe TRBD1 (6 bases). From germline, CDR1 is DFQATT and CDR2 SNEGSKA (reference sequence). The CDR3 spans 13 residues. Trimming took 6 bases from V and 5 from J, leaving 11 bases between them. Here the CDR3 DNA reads TGCAGTGCATTTCAGGGGCATAATTCACCCCTCCACTTT. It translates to CSAFQGHNSPLHF.

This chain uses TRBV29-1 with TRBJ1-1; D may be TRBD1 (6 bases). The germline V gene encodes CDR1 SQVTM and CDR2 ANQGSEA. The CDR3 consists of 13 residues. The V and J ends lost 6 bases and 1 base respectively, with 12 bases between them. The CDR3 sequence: CSVMRQANTEAFF. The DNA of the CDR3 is TGCAGCGTCATGCGACAGGCGAACACTGAAGCTTTCTTT.

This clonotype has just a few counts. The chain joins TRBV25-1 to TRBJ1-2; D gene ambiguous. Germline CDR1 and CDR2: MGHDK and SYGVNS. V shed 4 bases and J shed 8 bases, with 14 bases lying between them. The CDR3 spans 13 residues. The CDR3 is CASSAEAARGYTF. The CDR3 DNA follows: TGTGCCAGCAGTGCGGAGGCAGCCCGGGGCTACACCTTC.

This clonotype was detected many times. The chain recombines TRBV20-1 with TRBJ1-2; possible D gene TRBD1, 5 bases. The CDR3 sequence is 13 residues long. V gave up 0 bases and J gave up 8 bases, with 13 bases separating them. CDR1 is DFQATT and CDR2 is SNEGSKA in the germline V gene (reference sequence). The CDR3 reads CSAREVVGGGYTF. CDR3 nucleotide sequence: TGCAGTGCTAGAGAAGTCGTCGGGGGGGGCTACACCTTC.

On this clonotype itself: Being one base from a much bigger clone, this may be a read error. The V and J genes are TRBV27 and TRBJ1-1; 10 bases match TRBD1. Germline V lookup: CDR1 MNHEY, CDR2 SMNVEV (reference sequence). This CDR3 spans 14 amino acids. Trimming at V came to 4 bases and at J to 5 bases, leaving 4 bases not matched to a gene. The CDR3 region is CASSWDRGRTEAFF. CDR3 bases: TGTGCCAGCAGTTGGGACAGGGGACGGACTGAAGCTTTCTTT.

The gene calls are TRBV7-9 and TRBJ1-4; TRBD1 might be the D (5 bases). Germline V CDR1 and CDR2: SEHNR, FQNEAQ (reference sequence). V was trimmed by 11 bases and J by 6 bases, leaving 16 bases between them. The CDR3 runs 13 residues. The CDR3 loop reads CAGAGSPDEKLFF. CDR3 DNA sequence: TGTGCCGGAGCAGGGAGTCCCGATGAAAAACTGTTTTTT. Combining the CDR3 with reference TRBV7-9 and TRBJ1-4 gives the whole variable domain DTGVSQNPRHKITKRGQNVTFRCDPISEHNRLYWYRQTLGQGPEFLTYFQNEAQLEKSRLLSDRFSAERPKGSFSTLEIQRTEQGDSAMYLCAGAGSPDEKLFFGSGTQLSVL.

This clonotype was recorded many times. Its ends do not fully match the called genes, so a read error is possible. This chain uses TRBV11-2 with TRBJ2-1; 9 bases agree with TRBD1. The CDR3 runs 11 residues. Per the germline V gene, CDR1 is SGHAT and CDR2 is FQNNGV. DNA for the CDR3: TGTGCCAGCGGGACAGGGTATTTTAGGCTCTTC. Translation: CASGTGYFRLF.

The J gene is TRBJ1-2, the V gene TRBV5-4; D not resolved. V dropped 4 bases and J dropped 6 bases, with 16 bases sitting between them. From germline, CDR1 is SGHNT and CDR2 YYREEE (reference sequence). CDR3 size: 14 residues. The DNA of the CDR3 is TGTGCCAGCAGCCCAGGACGGCAGCACCATGGCTACACCTTC. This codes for CASSPGRQHHGYTF.

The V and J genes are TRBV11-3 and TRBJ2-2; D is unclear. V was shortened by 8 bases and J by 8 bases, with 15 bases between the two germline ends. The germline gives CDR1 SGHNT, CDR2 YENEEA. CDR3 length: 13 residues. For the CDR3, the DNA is TGTGCCAGCTCGCGCCTGTTGTTAGGGGAGCTGTTTTTT. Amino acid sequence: CASSRLLLGELFF.

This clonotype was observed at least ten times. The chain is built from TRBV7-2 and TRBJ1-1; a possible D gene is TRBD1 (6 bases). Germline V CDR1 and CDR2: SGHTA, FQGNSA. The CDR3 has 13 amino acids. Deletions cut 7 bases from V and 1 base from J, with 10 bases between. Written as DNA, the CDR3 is TGTGCCAGCATAGAACAGGGGAACACTGAAGCTTTCTTT. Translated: CASIEQGNTEAFF.

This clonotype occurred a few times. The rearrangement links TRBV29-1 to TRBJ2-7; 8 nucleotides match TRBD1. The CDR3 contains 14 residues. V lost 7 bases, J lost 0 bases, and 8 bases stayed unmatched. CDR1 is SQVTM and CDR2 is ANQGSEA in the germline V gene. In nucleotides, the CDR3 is TGCAGCGCCGCAGGACAGGGATCCTCCTACGAGCAGTACTTC. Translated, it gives CSAAGQGSSYEQYF.

DNA of the CDR3: TGTGCCAGCAGCAACGACAGGGCTGGGGCCAACGTCCTGACTTTC. Amino acid sequence: CASSNDRAGANVLTF. The chain joins TRBV12-3 or TRBV12-4 to TRBJ2-6, with 7 nucleotides matching TRBD1. Losses at the gene ends were 6 bases for V and 2 bases for J; bases not matched to a gene: 4. The CDR3 contains 15 residues.

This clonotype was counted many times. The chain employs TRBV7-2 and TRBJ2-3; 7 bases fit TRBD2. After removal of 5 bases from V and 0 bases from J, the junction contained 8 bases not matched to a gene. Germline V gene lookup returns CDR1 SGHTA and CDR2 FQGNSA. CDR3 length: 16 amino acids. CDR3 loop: CASSPGTNPSTDTQYF. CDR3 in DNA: TGTGCCAGCAGCCCCGGGACTAACCCTAGCACAGATACGCAGTATTTT.

In DNA, the CDR3 is TGTGCCAGCAGTGAAGACCGGTCCGCGGAGGAGACCCAGTACTTC. Translation gives CASSEDRSAEETQYF. V usage is TRBV2 and J usage is TRBJ2-5; D is ambiguous. There are 15 residues in the CDR3. Germline assignment: CDR1 SNHLY and CDR2 FYNNEI. V was trimmed by 1 base and J by 5 bases, leaving 14 bases between them. Full variable domain (missing parts from reference TRBV2 and TRBJ2-5): EPEVTQTPSHQVTQMGQEVILRCVPISNHLYFYWYRQILGQKVEFLVSFYNNEISEKSEIFDDQFSVERPDGSNFTLKIRSTKLEDSAMYFCASSEDRSAEETQYFGPGTRLLVL.